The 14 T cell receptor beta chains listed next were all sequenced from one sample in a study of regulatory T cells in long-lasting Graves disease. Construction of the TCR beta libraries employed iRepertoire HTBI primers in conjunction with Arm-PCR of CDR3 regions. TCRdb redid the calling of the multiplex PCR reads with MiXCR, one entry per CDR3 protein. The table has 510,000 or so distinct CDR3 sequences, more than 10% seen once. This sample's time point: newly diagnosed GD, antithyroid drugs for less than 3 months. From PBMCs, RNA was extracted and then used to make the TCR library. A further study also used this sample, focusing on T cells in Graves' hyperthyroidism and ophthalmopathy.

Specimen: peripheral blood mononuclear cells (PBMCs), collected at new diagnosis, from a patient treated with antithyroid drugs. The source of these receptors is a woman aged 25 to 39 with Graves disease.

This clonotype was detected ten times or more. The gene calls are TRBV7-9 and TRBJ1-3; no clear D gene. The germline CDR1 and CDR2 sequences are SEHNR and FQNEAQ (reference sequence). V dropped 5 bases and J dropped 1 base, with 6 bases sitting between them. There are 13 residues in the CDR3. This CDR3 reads CASSRASGNTIYF. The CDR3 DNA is TGTGCCAGCAGCAGGGCGTCTGGAAACACCATATATTTT. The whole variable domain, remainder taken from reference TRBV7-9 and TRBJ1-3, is DTGVSQNPRHKITKRGQNVTFRCDPISEHNRLYWYRQTLGQGPEFLTYFQNEAQLEKSRLLSDRFSAERPKGSFSTLEIQRTEQGDSAMYLCASSRASGNTIYFGEGSWLTVV.

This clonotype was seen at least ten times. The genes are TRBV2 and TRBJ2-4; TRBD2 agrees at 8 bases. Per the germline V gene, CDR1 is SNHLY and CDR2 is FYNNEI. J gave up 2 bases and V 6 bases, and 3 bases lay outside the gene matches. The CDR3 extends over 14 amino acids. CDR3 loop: CASSISGTKNIQYF. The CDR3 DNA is TGTGCCAGCAGCATTAGCGGGACCAAAAACATTCAGTACTTC.

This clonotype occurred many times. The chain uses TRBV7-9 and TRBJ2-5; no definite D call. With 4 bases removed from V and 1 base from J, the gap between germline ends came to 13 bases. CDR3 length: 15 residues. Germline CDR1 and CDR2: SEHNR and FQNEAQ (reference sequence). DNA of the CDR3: TGTGCCAGCAGCTATAGCCGGGTAGGCCAAGAGACCCAGTACTTC. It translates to CASSYSRVGQETQYF.

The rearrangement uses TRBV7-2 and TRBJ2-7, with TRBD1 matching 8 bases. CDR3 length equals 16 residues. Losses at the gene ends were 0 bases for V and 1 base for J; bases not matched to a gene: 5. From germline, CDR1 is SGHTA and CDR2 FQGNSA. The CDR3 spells CASSLAGTGASYEQYF. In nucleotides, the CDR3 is TGTGCCAGCAGCTTAGCGGGGACAGGAGCTTCCTACGAGCAGTACTTC.

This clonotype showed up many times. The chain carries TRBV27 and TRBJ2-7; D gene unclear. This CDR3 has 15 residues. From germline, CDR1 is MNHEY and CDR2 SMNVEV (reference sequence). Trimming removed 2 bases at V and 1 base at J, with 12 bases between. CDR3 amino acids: CASSLRPGRSYEQYF. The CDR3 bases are TGTGCCAGCAGTTTACGGCCAGGCAGGTCCTACGAGCAGTACTTC.

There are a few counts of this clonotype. The CDR3 protein is CAGRETQYF. The CDR3 nucleotides read TGTGCCGGCCGGGAGACCCAGTACTTC. This chain links TRBV27 with TRBJ2-5, with no clear D. Germline assignment: CDR1 MNHEY and CDR2 SMNVEV (reference sequence). This CDR3 is 9 amino acids long. Trimming cost V 11 bases and J 5 bases, with 6 bases left between them.

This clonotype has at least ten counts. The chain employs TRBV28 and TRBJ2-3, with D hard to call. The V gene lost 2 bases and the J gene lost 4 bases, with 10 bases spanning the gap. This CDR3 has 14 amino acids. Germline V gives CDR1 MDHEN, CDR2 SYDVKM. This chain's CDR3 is CASSLKPAPDTQYF. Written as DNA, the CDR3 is TGTGCCAGCAGTTTAAAGCCCGCTCCAGATACGCAGTATTTT.

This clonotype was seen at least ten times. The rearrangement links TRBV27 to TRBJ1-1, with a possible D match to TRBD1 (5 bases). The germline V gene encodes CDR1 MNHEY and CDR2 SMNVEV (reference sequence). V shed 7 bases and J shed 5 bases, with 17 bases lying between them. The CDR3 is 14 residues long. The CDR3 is CASTPGGWGTEAFF. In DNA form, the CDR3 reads TGTGCCAGCACCCCGGGGGGGTGGGGTACTGAAGCTTTCTTT.

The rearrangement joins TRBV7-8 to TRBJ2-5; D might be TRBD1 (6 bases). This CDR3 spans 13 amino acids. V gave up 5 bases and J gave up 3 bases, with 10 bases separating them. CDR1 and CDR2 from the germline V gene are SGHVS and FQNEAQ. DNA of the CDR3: TGTGCCAGCAGCCAAAACAGGGAAGAGACCCAGTACTTC. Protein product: CASSQNREETQYF.

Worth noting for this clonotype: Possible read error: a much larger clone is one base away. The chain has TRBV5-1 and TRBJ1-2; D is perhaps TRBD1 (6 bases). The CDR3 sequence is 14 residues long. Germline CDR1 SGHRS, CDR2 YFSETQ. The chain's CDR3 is CACSLGGVENGYTF. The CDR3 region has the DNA TGCGCCTGCAGCTTGGGGGGCGTCGAAAATGGCTACACCTTC.

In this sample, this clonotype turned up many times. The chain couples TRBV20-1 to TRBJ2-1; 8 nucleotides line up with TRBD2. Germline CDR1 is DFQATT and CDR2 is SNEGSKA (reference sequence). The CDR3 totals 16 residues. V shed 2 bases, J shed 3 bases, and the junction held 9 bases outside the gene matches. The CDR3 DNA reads TGCAGTGCTAGAAGAGTAGCGGGAAGGGACTACAATGAGCAGTTCTTC. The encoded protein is CSARRVAGRDYNEQFF.

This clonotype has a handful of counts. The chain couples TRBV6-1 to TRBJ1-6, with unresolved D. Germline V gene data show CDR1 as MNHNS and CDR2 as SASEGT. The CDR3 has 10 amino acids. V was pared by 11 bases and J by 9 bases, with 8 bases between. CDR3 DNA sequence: TGTGCCCCCGGCGGTTCACCCCTCCACTTT. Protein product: CAPGGSPLHF.

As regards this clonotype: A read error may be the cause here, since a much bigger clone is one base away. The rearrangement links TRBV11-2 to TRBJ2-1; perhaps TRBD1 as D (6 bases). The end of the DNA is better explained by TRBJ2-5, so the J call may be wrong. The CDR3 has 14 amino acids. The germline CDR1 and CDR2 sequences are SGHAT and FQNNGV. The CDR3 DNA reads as TGTGTCAGCAGCTTAGGACAGATCCAAGAGACCCAGTACTTC. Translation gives CVSSLGQIQETQYF.

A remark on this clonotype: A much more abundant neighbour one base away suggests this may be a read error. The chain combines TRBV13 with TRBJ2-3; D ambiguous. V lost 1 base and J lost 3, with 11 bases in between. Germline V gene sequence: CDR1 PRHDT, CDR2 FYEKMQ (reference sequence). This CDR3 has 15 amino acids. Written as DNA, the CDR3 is TGTGCCAGCAGCTTAGAGGCCCAAAATACAGATACGCAGTATTTT. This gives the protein CASSLEAQNTDTQYF.